This is a list of T cell receptor beta chains from one sample in a study of cytomegalovirus exposure and HLA in healthy donors. Method: immunoSEQ multiplex PCR; TCRdb's copy keeps in-frame clones and lacks some. This sample has 120,000 or so clones; around 80% occur once, and the top ten carry under 13%. Sequenced input: PBMCs. The receptors here all came from a man in his thirties or forties in good health and CMV-seropositive. The CDR3 runs from the conserved cysteine through the conserved F or W. The D gene is left open where the match is weak. Clone size is shown for a subset of rows, as once, few, many or a class of expanded clone.

CDR3 protein | CDR3 DNA | J gene | D gene | clone size | V gene
CAWSVIGAGGSYEQYF | TGTGCCTGGAGTGTCATCGGGGCAGGGGGCTCCTACGAGCAGTACTTC | TRBJ2-7 | TRBD1 | - | TRBV30
CASSIRLAGKYNEQFF | TGTGCCAGTAGTATACGATTGGCAGGCAAATACAATGAGCAGTTCTTC | TRBJ2-1 | - | few | TRBV19
CASSSRSGKGETQYF | TGTGCCAGCAGTTCCCGTAGCGGGAAGGGGGAGACCCAGTACTTC | TRBJ2-5 | TRBD2 | - | TRBV7-2
CASSFGAEAFF | TGTGCCAGCAGTTTCGGGGCTGAAGCTTTCTTT | TRBJ1-1 | - | once | TRBV27
CASSYSSETKKQYF | TGTGCCAGCAGTTACTCGTCCGAGACAAAGAAGCAGTACTTC | TRBJ2-7 | - | many | TRBV6-5
CASSLQGSRGTDTQYF | TGTGCCAGCAGTTTGCAGGGAAGCAGAGGCACAGATACGCAGTATTTT | TRBJ2-3 | - | - | TRBV27
CASSLGDRGNTEAFF | TGTGCCAGCAGCTTGGGAGACAGGGGGAACACTGAAGCTTTCTTT | TRBJ1-1 | TRBD1 | - | TRBV7-9
CASSLRSGGSSGNTIYF | TGTGCCAGCAGCTTACGATCAGGGGGCAGCTCTGGAAACACCATATATTTT | TRBJ1-3 | TRBD1 | - | TRBV7-6
CASSVATSNEQFF | TGTGCCAGCAGCGTAGCTACTTCCAATGAGCAGTTCTTC | TRBJ2-1 | - | few | TRBV9
CASRLRARGYNEQFF | TGTGCCAGCAGATTAAGAGCTAGGGGCTACAATGAGCAGTTCTTC | TRBJ2-1 | - | - | TRBV5-6
CASSLRLSGTGELFF | TGCGCCAGCAGCTTGCGATTATCCGGCACCGGGGAGCTGTTTTTT | TRBJ2-2 | - | - | TRBV5-1
CASSLARAGQRYTF | TGTGCCAGCAGCTTAGCGAGGGCAGGTCAGCGCTACACCTTC | TRBJ1-2 | - | - | TRBV7-2
CASSSYHQDGAQHF | TGTGCCAGCAGCTCATATCACCAGGACGGGGCCCAGCATTTT | TRBJ1-5 | - | - | TRBV5-6
CAWSDRDRVHEQYF | TGTGCCTGGAGTGACCGGGACAGGGTCCACGAGCAGTACTTC | TRBJ2-7 | TRBD1 | few | TRBV30
CASSLDRGGETQYF | TGTGCCAGCAGCTTAGACAGGGGAGGGGAGACCCAGTACTTC | TRBJ2-5 | - | - | TRBV11-2
CASSLGRRGEKLFF | TGTGCCAGCAGCTTGGGCAGGCGGGGGGAAAAACTGTTTTTT | TRBJ1-4 | - | few | TRBV5-4
CASSAQGAVEQPQHF | TGTGCCAGCAGCGCACAGGGGGCGGTTGAGCAGCCCCAGCATTTT | TRBJ1-5 | TRBD1 | - | TRBV9
CASSPSETGIYGYTF | TGTGCCAGCAGCCCCTCCGAGACAGGGATCTATGGCTACACCTTC | TRBJ1-2 | TRBD1 | - | TRBV7-9
CASSLYWGTSRNTGELFF | TGCGCCAGCAGCCTGTACTGGGGGACTAGCCGGAACACCGGGGAGCTGTTTTTT | TRBJ2-2 | TRBD2 | - | TRBV4-1
CASSSDRVRYEQYF | TGTGCCAGCAGCTCGGACAGGGTCCGATACGAGCAGTACTTC | TRBJ2-7 | TRBD1 | few | TRBV7-9
CASSIRLAGAEYNEQFF | TGTGCCAGCAGCATCCGACTAGCGGGAGCCGAGTACAATGAGCAGTTCTTC | TRBJ2-1 | TRBD2 | - | TRBV11-2
CASSFSGRANEQFF | TGTGCCAGCAGCTTCAGCGGGAGGGCCAATGAGCAGTTCTTC | TRBJ2-1 | TRBD2 | - | TRBV11-2
CASSYTTAHTEAFF | TGTGCCAGCAGTTACACCACAGCTCACACTGAAGCTTTCTTT | TRBJ1-1 | - | - | TRBV6-5
CASPASGKSTDTQYF | TGTGCCAGCCCTGCTAGCGGGAAAAGCACAGATACGCAGTATTTT | TRBJ2-3 | TRBD2 | - | TRBV2
CASSLGPGMNTEAFF | TGTGCCAGCAGCTTAGGGCCAGGGATGAACACTGAAGCTTTCTTT | TRBJ1-1 | - | few | TRBV11-3
CASSQLRGQGSYEQYF | TGCGCCAGCAGCCAATTACGGGGTCAAGGTTCCTACGAGCAGTACTTC | TRBJ2-7 | - | - | TRBV4-1
CASSFEAGVVEQYF | TGTGCCAGCAGCTTCGAAGCGGGAGTTGTCGAGCAGTACTTC | TRBJ2-7 | TRBD2 | - | TRBV7-9
CASSLPLRPGLAAPVQFF | TGTGCCAGCAGCTTACCGCTCCGGCCGGGACTAGCGGCTCCCGTACAGTTCTTC | TRBJ2-1 | TRBD2 | - | TRBV9
CASRAGGPSGEQYF | TGTGCCAGCAGGGCGGGAGGGCCCTCGGGAGAGCAGTACTTC | TRBJ2-7 | TRBD2 | - | TRBV6-5
CASSLGSLAGGGNEQFF | TGTGCCAGCAGCTTAGGCTCCTTAGCGGGAGGAGGGAATGAGCAGTTCTTC | TRBJ2-1 | TRBD2 | - | TRBV11-2
CASSGPGQTNTEAFF | TGCGCCAGCAGCGGGCCTGGACAGACGAACACTGAAGCTTTCTTT | TRBJ1-1 | - | - | TRBV5-1
CASSPGGTSTDTQYF | TGCGCCAGCAGCCCAGGGGGGACGAGCACAGATACGCAGTATTTT | TRBJ2-3 | - | - | TRBV5-1
CASSLNGGWNEQFF | TGTGCCAGCAGCTTAAATGGGGGGTGGAATGAGCAGTTCTTC | TRBJ2-1 | - | - | TRBV11-3
CAIRSGPDSGNTIYF | TGTGCCATCAGGTCGGGTCCAGACTCTGGAAACACCATATATTTT | TRBJ1-3 | - | few | TRBV10-3
CASSPGGQKRYSYEQYF | TGTGCCAGCAGCCCAGGGGGACAAAAAAGGTACTCCTACGAGCAGTACTTC | TRBJ2-7 | TRBD1 | - | TRBV7-9
CASEVMQTQYF | TGTGCCAGCGAGGTTATGCAGACCCAGTACTTC | TRBJ2-5 | - | few | TRBV2
CASSLRREVEFDQYF | TGTGCCAGCAGCTTGAGGAGGGAAGTGGAATTCGATCAGTACTTC | TRBJ2-7 | - | - | TRBV5-4
CASSNQGAGETQYF | TGTGCCAGCAGCAACCAGGGGGCTGGGGAGACCCAGTACTTC | TRBJ2-5 | TRBD1 | few | TRBV7-2
CAISSRGGQTEAFF | TGTGCCATCAGTTCACGAGGCGGACAAACTGAAGCTTTCTTT | TRBJ1-1 | - | - | TRBV10-3
CASSSGTGNYEQYF | TGCGCCAGCAGCTCCGGGACAGGCAACTACGAGCAGTACTTC | TRBJ2-7 | TRBD1 | - | TRBV5-1
CSVDRGEGLDTQYF | TGCAGCGTTGATAGGGGGGAGGGCCTGGATACGCAGTATTTT | TRBJ2-3 | - | - | TRBV29-1
CASRPRQEAGYTF | TGTGCCAGCAGACCGCGACAGGAAGCTGGCTACACCTTC | TRBJ1-2 | - | - | TRBV6-5
CASSHLEYGYTF | TGTGCCAGCAGCCACCTCGAGTATGGCTACACCTTC | TRBJ1-2 | - | - | TRBV13
CASGELAGGETQYF | TGTGCCAGTGGAGAACTAGCGGGGGGAGAGACCCAGTACTTC | TRBJ2-5 | TRBD2 | - | TRBV19
CAIRTQRENTGELFF | TGTGCCATCAGAACCCAGCGGGAGAACACCGGGGAGCTGTTTTTT | TRBJ2-2 | TRBD2 | - | TRBV10-3
CARRSEARADYNEQFF | TGTGCAAGGCGTTCGGAGGCCAGAGCGGATTACAATGAGCAGTTCTTC | TRBJ2-1 | - | - | TRBV12-2
CASSPETGTDQPQHF | TGTGCCAGCTCACCAGAGACAGGGACCGATCAGCCCCAGCATTTT | TRBJ1-5 | TRBD1 | - | TRBV18
CASSFSVFYEQYF | TGTGCCAGCAGTTTTTCAGTGTTCTACGAGCAGTACTTC | TRBJ2-7 | - | - | TRBV27
CASSQEWLAGAPYEQYF | TGCGCCAGCAGCCAAGAGTGGCTAGCGGGAGCCCCCTACGAGCAGTACTTC | TRBJ2-7 | TRBD2 | few | TRBV4-3
CASRTETKRQGATDTQYF | TGTGCCAGTAGAACGGAGACCAAAAGACAGGGGGCCACAGATACGCAGTATTTT | TRBJ2-3 | TRBD1 | - | TRBV19
CAAQPGYNQPQHF | TGTGCCGCGCAACCAGGGTACAATCAGCCCCAGCATTTT | TRBJ1-5 | - | - | TRBV15
CASSMPRGRGGELFF | TGTGCCAGTAGTATGCCCAGGGGGCGGGGCGGGGAGCTGTTTTTT | TRBJ2-2 | TRBD1 | - | TRBV19
CASSVDPEDEKLFF | TGTGCCAGCAGCGTTGACCCGGAGGATGAAAAACTGTTTTTT | TRBJ1-4 | - | - | TRBV9
CASSVGQGSYNEQFF | TGTGCCAGCAGTGTGGGACAGGGATCCTACAATGAGCAGTTCTTC | TRBJ2-1 | TRBD1 | - | TRBV2
CASSLRQGRAGETQYF | TGCGCCAGCAGCCTCCGACAGGGCCGAGCTGGGGAGACCCAGTACTTC | TRBJ2-5 | TRBD1 | - | TRBV4-3
CAWSVPPSFF | TGTGCCTGGAGTGTACCTCCTAGTTTCTTT | TRBJ1-1 | - | - | TRBV30
CASRGASGIGGEQYF | TGCGCCAGCAGGGGGGCTAGCGGGATTGGGGGGGAGCAGTACTTC | TRBJ2-7 | TRBD2 | - | TRBV10-2
CASSLKPWNTIYF | TGTGCCAGCAGTTTAAAGCCATGGAACACCATATATTTT | TRBJ1-3 | - | - | TRBV27
CASSSGLTGELFF | TGTGCCAGCAGCTCGGGACTGACCGGGGAGCTGTTTTTT | TRBJ2-2 | - | once | TRBV7-2
CASSTTRTGPYEQYF | TGTGCCAGCAGCACTACTCGGACAGGACCCTACGAGCAGTACTTC | TRBJ2-7 | TRBD1 | - | TRBV5-8